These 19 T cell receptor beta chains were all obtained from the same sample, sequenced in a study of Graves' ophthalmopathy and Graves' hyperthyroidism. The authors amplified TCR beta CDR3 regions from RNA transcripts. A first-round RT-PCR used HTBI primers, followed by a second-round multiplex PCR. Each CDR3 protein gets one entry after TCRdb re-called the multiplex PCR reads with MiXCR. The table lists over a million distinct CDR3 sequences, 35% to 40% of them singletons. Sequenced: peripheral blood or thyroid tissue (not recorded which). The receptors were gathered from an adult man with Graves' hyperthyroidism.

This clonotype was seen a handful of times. This CDR3 is CAGCKVGQETQYF. The CDR3, as DNA: TGTGCCGGTTGTAAGGTGGGGCAAGAGACCCAGTACTTC. V and J are TRBV28 and TRBJ2-5; unclear D gene. Germline CDR1 is MDHEN and CDR2 is SYDVKM. V lost 11 bases to trimming and J lost 2 bases, with 15 bases between them. CDR3 size: 13 residues.

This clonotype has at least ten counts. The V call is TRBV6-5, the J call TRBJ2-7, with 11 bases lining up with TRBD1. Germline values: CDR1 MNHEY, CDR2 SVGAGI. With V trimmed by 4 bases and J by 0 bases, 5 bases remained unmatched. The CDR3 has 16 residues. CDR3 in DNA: TGTGCCAGCAGTTCCGCCGGGACAGGGGGCTCCTACGAGCAGTACTTC. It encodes CASSSAGTGGSYEQYF.

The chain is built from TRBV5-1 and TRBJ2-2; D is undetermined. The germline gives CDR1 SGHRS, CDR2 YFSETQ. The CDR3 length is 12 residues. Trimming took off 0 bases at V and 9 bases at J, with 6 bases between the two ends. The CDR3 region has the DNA TGCGCCAGCAGCTTGGCCCGGAGGGAGCTGTTTTTT. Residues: CASSLARRELFF.

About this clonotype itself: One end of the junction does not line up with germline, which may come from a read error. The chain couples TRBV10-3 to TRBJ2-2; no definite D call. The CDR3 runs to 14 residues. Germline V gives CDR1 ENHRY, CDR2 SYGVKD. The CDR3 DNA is TGTGCCAGCAGTTATTCGCAGGAGACCGGGGAGCTGTTTTTT. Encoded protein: CASSYSQETGELFF.

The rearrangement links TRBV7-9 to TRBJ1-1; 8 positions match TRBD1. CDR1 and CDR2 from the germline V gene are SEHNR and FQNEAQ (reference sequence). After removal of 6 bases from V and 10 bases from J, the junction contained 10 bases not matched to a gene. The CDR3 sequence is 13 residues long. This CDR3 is CASRGQGQWGAFF. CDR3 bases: TGTGCCAGCAGAGGACAGGGCCAATGGGGAGCTTTCTTT. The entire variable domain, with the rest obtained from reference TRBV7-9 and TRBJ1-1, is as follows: DTGVSQNPRHKITKRGQNVTFRCDPISEHNRLYWYRQTLGQGPEFLTYFQNEAQLEKSRLLSDRFSAERPKGSFSTLEIQRTEQGDSAMYLCASRGQGQWGAFFGQGTRLTVV.

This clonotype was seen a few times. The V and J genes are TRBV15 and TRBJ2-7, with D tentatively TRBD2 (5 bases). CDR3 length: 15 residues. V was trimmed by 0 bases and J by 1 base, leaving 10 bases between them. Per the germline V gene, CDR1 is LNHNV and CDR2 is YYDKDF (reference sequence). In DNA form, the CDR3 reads TGTGCCACCAGCAGAGATCGGGAAGGTTCCTACGAGCAGTACTTC. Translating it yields CATSRDREGSYEQYF.

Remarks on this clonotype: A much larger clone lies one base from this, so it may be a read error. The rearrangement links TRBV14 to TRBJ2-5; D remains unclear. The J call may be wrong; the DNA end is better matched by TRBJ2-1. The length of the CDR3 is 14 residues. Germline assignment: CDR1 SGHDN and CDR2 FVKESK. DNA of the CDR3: TGTGCCAGCAGCCGAGTCGTTGGCTGGAAGACCCAGTTCTTC. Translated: CASSRVVGWKTQFF.

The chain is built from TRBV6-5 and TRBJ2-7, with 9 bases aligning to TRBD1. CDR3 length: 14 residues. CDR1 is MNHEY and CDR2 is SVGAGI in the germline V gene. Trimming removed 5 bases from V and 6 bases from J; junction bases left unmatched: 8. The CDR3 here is CASSPGTGFIEQYF. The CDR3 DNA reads TGTGCCAGCAGTCCCGGGACAGGGTTCATCGAGCAGTACTTC.

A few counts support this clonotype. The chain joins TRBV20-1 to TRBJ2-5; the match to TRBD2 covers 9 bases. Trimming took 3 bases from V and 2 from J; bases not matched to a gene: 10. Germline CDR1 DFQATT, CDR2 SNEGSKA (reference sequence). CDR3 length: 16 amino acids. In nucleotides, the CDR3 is TGCAGTGCTAGTATTCCGCGGGGGGGCGTACAAGAGACCCAGTACTTC. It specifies CSASIPRGGVQETQYF.

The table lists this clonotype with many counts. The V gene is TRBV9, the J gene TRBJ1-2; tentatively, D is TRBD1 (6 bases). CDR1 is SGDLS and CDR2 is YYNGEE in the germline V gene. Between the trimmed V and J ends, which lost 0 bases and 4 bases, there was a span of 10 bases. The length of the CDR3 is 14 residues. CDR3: CASSVDPGAYGYTF. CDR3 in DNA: TGTGCCAGCAGCGTAGATCCAGGGGCCTATGGCTACACCTTC. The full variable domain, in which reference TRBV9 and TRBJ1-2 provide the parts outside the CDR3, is DSGVTQTPKHLITATGQRVTLRCSPRSGDLSVYWYQQSLDQGLQFLIQYYNGEERAKGNILERFSAQQFPDLHSELNLSSLELGDSALYFCASSVDPGAYGYTFGSGTRLTVV.

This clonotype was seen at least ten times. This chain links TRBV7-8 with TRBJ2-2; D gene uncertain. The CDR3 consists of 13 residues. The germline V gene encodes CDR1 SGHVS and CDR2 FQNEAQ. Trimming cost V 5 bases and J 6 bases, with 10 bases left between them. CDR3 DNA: TGTGCCAGCAGCCCAACGGGTCCCGGGGAGCTGTTTTTT. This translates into CASSPTGPGELFF.

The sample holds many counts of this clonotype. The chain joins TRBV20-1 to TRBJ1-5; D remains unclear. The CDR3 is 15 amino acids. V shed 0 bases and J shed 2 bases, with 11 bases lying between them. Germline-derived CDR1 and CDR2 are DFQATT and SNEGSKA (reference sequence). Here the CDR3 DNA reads TGCAGTGCTAGAGATGGGGTTATAGGCAATCAGCCCCAGCATTTT. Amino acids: CSARDGVIGNQPQHF.

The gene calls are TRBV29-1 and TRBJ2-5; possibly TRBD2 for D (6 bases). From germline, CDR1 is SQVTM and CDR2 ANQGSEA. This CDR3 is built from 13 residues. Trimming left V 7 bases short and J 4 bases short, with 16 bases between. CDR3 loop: CSGTGSGGETQYF. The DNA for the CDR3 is TGCAGCGGAACCGGGTCCGGGGGAGAGACCCAGTACTTC.

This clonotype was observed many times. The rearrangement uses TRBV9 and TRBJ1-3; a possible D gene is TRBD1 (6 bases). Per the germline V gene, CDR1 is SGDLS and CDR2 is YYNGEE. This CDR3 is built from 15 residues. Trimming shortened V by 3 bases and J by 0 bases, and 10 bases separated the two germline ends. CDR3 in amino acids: CASSETGFSGNTIYF. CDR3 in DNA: TGTGCCAGCAGCGAGACAGGATTCTCTGGAAACACCATATATTTT.

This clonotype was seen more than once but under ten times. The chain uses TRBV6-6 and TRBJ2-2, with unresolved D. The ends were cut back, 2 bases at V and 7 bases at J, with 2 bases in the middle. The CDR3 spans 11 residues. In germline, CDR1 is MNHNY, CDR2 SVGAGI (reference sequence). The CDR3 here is CASSYVGELFF. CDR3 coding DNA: TGTGCCAGCAGTTACGTCGGGGAGCTGTTTTTT.

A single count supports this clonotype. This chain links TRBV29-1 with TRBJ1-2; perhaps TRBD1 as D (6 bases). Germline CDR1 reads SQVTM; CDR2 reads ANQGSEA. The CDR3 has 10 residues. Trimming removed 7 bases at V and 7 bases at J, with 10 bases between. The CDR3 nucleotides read TGCAGCGCTAAAGGGGGTGGCTACACCTTC. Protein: CSAKGGGYTF.

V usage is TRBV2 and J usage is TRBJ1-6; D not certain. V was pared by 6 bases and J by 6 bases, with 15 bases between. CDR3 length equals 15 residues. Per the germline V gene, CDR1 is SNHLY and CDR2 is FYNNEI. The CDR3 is CASRVFNVGNSPLHF. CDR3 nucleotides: TGTGCCAGCAGGGTTTTCAACGTGGGTAATTCACCCCTCCACTTT.

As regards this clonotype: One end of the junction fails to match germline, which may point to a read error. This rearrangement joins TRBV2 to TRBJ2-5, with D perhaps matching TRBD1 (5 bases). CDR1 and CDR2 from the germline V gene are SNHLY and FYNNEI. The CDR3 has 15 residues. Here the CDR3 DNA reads TGTGCCAGCAGTACACCGGACACGAACCAAGAGACCCAGTACTTT. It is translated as CASSTPDTNQETQYF.

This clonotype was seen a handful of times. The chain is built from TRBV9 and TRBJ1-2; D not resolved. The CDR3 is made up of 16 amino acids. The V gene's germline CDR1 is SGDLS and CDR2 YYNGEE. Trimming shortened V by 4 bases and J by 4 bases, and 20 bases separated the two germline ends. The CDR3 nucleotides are TGTGCCAGCAGCCAATGGTCAGGAAGACAACTCTATGGCTACACCTTC. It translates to CASSQWSGRQLYGYTF.